This T cell receptor (beta chain) was documented in a study of blood T cell repertoires in COVID-19. Whole-study context: COVID-19 samples collected from the United States, Italy and Spain covered acute and convalescent phases. From T cells, B-cell-depleted T cells, or PBMCs came the material, which was cDNA or gDNA.

Clones were read by immunoSEQ multiplex PCR, and TCRdb kept only the in-frame ones, dropping some. There are around 30,000 clones in the sample; roughly four fifths occur only once, and around 26% lies in the top ten. Germline CDR1 reads SGHTA; CDR2 reads FQGNSA. Trimming at V came to 5 bases and at J to 4 bases, leaving 7 bases not matched to a gene. The length of the CDR3 is 15 residues. This chain uses TRBV7-2 with TRBJ2-1; 8 nucleotides match TRBD2. This sequence was found in a human donor in a cohort sampled during active COVID-19. The sample taken for sequencing was peripheral blood. CDR3 DNA sequence: TGTGCCAGCAGCACCGGACTAGCTCATTACAATGAGCAGTTCTTC. This codes for CASSTGLAHYNEQFF.